These 27 T cell receptor beta chains were sequenced from one sample in a study of Ad26.COV2.S vaccination and SARS-CoV-2 variants. Using immunoSEQ multiplex PCR, the repertoire was profiled, and TCRdb retains in-frame clones only, with some absent. There are fewer than 300,000 clones in the sample; about 90% occur only once, and over 2.5% lies in the top ten. The treatment was: some 19 received Ad26.COV2.S at low or high dose, single or two shots; about five received placebo; per-sample allocation not given. The samples date from day 63 after the first vaccine or placebo injection. The sample here was peripheral blood, taken in a trial of Ad26.COV2.S vaccine versus placebo. These receptors all stem from a person aged 18-60 years who received the Ad26.COV2.S COVID-19 vaccine or a placebo.

The V call is TRBV5-1, the J call TRBJ2-7, with unresolved D. The V gene's germline CDR1 is SGHRS and CDR2 YFSETQ. This CDR3 has 13 residues. V was shortened by 7 bases and J by 4 bases, with 15 bases between the two germline ends. CDR3 bases: TGCGCCAGCGCCCAAGGACCTTCATACGAGCAGTACTTC. Encoded protein: CASAQGPSYEQYF.

The chain joins TRBV7-2 to TRBJ2-3; 11 positions match TRBD2. Trimming cost V 1 base and J 4 bases; bases outside gene matches: 7. This CDR3 comprises 17 residues. CDR1 and CDR2 from the germline V gene are SGHTA and FQGNSA. CDR3 sequence reads: CASSLGSGGAGSDTQYF. The CDR3 DNA is TGTGCCAGCAGCTTAGGTAGCGGGGGGGCAGGGTCAGATACGCAGTATTTT.

V usage is TRBV28 and J usage is TRBJ2-5, with D perhaps matching TRBD1 or TRBD2 (5 bases each). Germline V CDR1 and CDR2: MDHEN, SYDVKM. Between the trimmed V and J ends, which lost 3 bases and 3 bases, there was a span of 8 bases. The CDR3 has 13 residues. The CDR3 region is CASSLGPKETQYF. DNA for the CDR3: TGTGCCAGCAGTTTGGGACCGAAAGAGACCCAGTACTTC.

This clone was detected only once. V usage is TRBV11-2 and J usage is TRBJ2-7, with D unresolved. The CDR3 spans 13 residues. The V and J ends lost 5 bases and 6 bases respectively, with 14 bases between them. CDR1 and CDR2 from the germline V gene are SGHAT and FQNNGV. The CDR3 region is CASSPGYWREQYF. The CDR3 nucleotides read TGTGCCAGCAGCCCCGGGTACTGGCGCGAGCAGTACTTC.

The chain joins TRBV6-6 to TRBJ1-6, with D perhaps matching TRBD1 (5 bases). CDR3 length: 16 amino acids. The germline CDR1 and CDR2 sequences are MNHNY and SVGAGI (reference sequence). Trimming pared 2 bases from V and 10 bases from J, leaving 18 bases between. This CDR3 reads CASSYPPRAQVSPLHF. CDR3 bases: TGTGCCAGCAGTTACCCCCCCAGGGCCCAAGTGTCACCCCTCCACTTT.

The chain employs TRBV30 and TRBJ1-5; 7 bases fit TRBD1. The CDR3 sequence is 14 residues long. Germline CDR1 is GTSNPN and CDR2 is SVGIG (reference sequence). With 0 bases clipped from V and 7 bases from J, the junction kept 6 bases outside the gene matches. This CDR3 is CAWSVEGAEQPQHF. The CDR3 DNA reads as TGTGCCTGGAGTGTTGAGGGGGCAGAGCAGCCCCAGCATTTT.

The chain couples TRBV5-4 to TRBJ2-3, with D hard to call. The V end was cut by 2 bases, the J end by 2 bases, with 3 bases between. Germline V gene data show CDR1 as SGHNT and CDR2 as YYREEE (reference sequence). The CDR3 is 12 residues long. The CDR3 DNA is TGTGCCAGCAGCTTAGACACAGATACGCAGTATTTT. This translates into CASSLDTDTQYF.

The chain employs TRBV6-5 and TRBJ1-2; D possibly corresponds to TRBD1 (5 bases). Germline lookup yields CDR1 MNHEY and CDR2 SVGAGI. CDR3 length: 15 amino acids. V lost 5 bases and J lost 7, with 20 bases in between. The CDR3 bases are TGTGCCAGCAGTACCCGGGACCGCTATTATGGTGGCTACACCTTC. Encoded protein: CASSTRDRYYGGYTF.

The chain joins TRBV7-9 to TRBJ1-5; TRBD1 matches 7 bases. V was clipped by 4 bases and J by 4 bases; unmatched bases: 4. The CDR3 loop spans 14 amino acids. CDR1 is SEHNR and CDR2 is FQNEAQ in the germline V gene (reference sequence). The CDR3 DNA sequence: TGTGCCAGCAGCTCGGACAGGCTTAATCAGCCCCAGCATTTT. This encodes CASSSDRLNQPQHF.

The chain recombines TRBV29-1 with TRBJ1-1; 8 bases align to TRBD1. Germline loops: CDR1 SQVTM, CDR2 ANQGSEA. The CDR3 is 13 residues long. The ends lost 7 bases at V and 1 base at J; junction bases unmatched: 5. CDR3 bases: TGCAGCGGCGGACAGGGTGGGAACACTGAAGCTTTCTTT. It encodes CSGGQGGNTEAFF.

In its sample, this clone was seen once. The rearrangement links TRBV27 to TRBJ2-7, with a possible D match to TRBD1 (7 bases). Looked up from germline, CDR1 is MNHEY and CDR2 is SMNVEV (reference sequence). Trimming took 4 bases from V and 3 from J, leaving 16 bases between them. CDR3 size: 15 residues. The CDR3 sequence is CASSSTAGGNYEQYF. The DNA for the CDR3 is TGTGCCAGCAGTTCCACGGCAGGGGGGAACTACGAGCAGTACTTC.

The gene calls are TRBV9 and TRBJ2-3; the D is unclear. This CDR3 region has 13 residues. V was clipped by 1 base and J by 3 bases, with 6 bases between them. CDR1 and CDR2 from the germline V gene are SGDLS and YYNGEE. CDR3 in amino acids: CASSVSTTDTQYF. CDR3 bases: TGTGCCAGCAGCGTAAGTACGACAGATACGCAGTATTTT. Looking up the rest from reference TRBV9 and TRBJ2-3 gives the full variable domain: DSGVTQTPKHLITATGQRVTLRCSPRSGDLSVYWYQQSLDQGLQFLIQYYNGEERAKGNILERFSAQQFPDLHSELNLSSLELGDSALYFCASSVSTTDTQYFGPGTRLTVL.

This clone was recorded a few times. The chain links TRBV18 to TRBJ1-6; 8 nucleotides agree with TRBD1. This CDR3 region has 15 residues. The V gene's germline CDR1 is KGHSH and CDR2 LQKENI. V shed 3 bases and J 10 bases; nucleotides not matched to a gene: 8. The CDR3 loop reads CASSPSIGQGSPLHF. The CDR3 DNA sequence: TGTGCCAGCTCACCCTCGATCGGACAGGGATCACCCCTCCACTTT.

The V call is TRBV19, the J call TRBJ1-2; 7 nucleotides line up with TRBD1. With 7 bases clipped from V and 0 bases from J, the junction kept 14 bases outside the gene matches. The length of the CDR3 is 17 residues. Germline V CDR1 and CDR2: LNHDA, SQIVND (reference sequence). As DNA, the CDR3 is TGTGCCAGTATGGGAGGAAGGGGGCGGGGGTCTAACTATGGCTACACCTTC. It yields the protein CASMGGRGRGSNYGYTF.

The chain links TRBV9 to TRBJ2-3; no reliable D call. CDR3 length: 16 amino acids. Trimming cost V 4 bases and J 5 bases, with 20 bases left between them. The germline gives CDR1 SGDLS, CDR2 YYNGEE. The CDR3 nucleotides read TGTGCCAGCAGCCCCCGCCTTCCGGCCCTGGGAGATACGCAGTATTTT. As protein: CASSPRLPALGDTQYF.

The DNA of the CDR3 is TGTGCCAGCAGTTTACCGGGACAGGGAATTAAGGGCTACACCTTC. Translating gives CASSLPGQGIKGYTF. V is TRBV28 and J is TRBJ1-2, with TRBD1 identical over 9 bases. J lost 8 bases, V lost 2 bases, and 9 bases had no gene match. The CDR3 spans 15 residues. Germline V gene lookup returns CDR1 MDHEN and CDR2 SYDVKM.

The genes are TRBV15 and TRBJ2-5, with a weak D call TRBD1 (7 bases). This CDR3 has 15 amino acids. Germline values: CDR1 LNHNV, CDR2 YYDKDF (reference sequence). V lost 0 bases and J 3 bases, leaving 11 bases between the germline ends. In DNA form, the CDR3 reads TGTGCCACCAGCAGAGATGGAGGGGGCAAAGAGACCCAGTACTTC. Translation gives CATSRDGGGKETQYF.

The chain has TRBV30 and TRBJ1-2; 11 bases line up with TRBD1. CDR1 is GTSNPN and CDR2 is SVGIG in the germline V gene (reference sequence). The CDR3 sequence is 18 residues long. Trimming at V came to 1 base and at J to 4 bases, leaving 14 bases not matched to a gene. DNA for the CDR3: TGTGCCTGGAGTGATACCGGGACAGGGGGACTGTTTCGCTATGGCTACACCTTC. It is translated as CAWSDTGTGGLFRYGYTF.

The V gene is TRBV7-6, the J gene TRBJ2-3, with 16 bases fitting TRBD2. The ends lost 2 bases at V and 1 base at J; junction bases unmatched: 9. Germline values: CDR1 SGHVS, CDR2 FNYEAQ. The CDR3 is made up of 20 amino acids. CDR3 sequence reads: CASSLTLGLAGGPGTDTQYF. In DNA, the CDR3 is TGTGCCAGCAGCTTAACCTTGGGACTAGCGGGAGGGCCGGGCACAGATACGCAGTATTTT.

This chain joins TRBV5-1 and TRBJ2-1; D is ambiguous. CDR3 length: 13 amino acids. Germline CDR1 and CDR2: SGHRS and YFSETQ. V was pared by 8 bases and J by 2 bases, with 11 bases between. The CDR3 DNA is TGCGCCAGGGCCGAGGTTGCCTACAATGAGCAGTTCTTC. It specifies CARAEVAYNEQFF.

V gene TRBV14 combines with J gene TRBJ1-2, with D possibly TRBD1 on 5 matching bases. Germline CDR1 reads SGHDN; CDR2 reads FVKESK. Trimming stripped 1 base from V and 7 bases from J, with 7 bases between. This CDR3 has 12 residues. The CDR3 DNA follows: TGTGCCAGCAGCCAAGCGGGGGTTGGCTACACCTTC. The encoded protein is CASSQAGVGYTF.

V gene TRBV11-3 combines with J gene TRBJ2-1, with D tentatively TRBD1 (6 bases). The V end was cut by 5 bases, the J end by 6 bases, with 14 bases between. The CDR3 is 14 residues long. Germline values: CDR1 SGHNT, CDR2 YENEEA. The CDR3 coding sequence is TGTGCCAGCAGCCCGCGTACAGGGATCAATGAGCAGTTCTTC. Amino acid sequence: CASSPRTGINEQFF.

The chain recombines TRBV11-2 with TRBJ1-1; TRBD1 matches 7 bases. This CDR3 is built from 17 residues. In germline, CDR1 is SGHAT, CDR2 FQNNGV. V was clipped by 1 base and J by 0 bases; unmatched bases: 8. This chain's CDR3 is CASSLVRAGGLNTEAFF. CDR3 sequence (DNA): TGTGCCAGCAGCTTAGTAAGGGCAGGGGGTTTGAACACTGAAGCTTTCTTT.

This clone was seen just once. The chain recombines TRBV15 with TRBJ2-7, with a weak D call TRBD2 (7 bases). CDR3 length: 16 amino acids. V was trimmed by 0 bases and J by 6 bases, leaving 18 bases between them. The germline V gene encodes CDR1 LNHNV and CDR2 YYDKDF (reference sequence). This CDR3 reads CATSRDLAQAGAEQYF. CDR3 coding DNA: TGTGCCACCAGCAGAGATCTTGCGCAGGCGGGGGCCGAGCAGTACTTC.

The CDR3 reads CASSSQGVRTEAFF. CDR3 sequence (DNA): TGTGCCAGCAGCTCACAGGGGGTCCGCACTGAAGCTTTCTTT. The chain couples TRBV27 to TRBJ1-1, with 8 positions matching TRBD1. J gave up 4 bases and V 6 bases, and 7 bases lay outside the gene matches. Germline values: CDR1 MNHEY, CDR2 SMNVEV (reference sequence). The CDR3 spans 14 residues.

V is TRBV19 and J is TRBJ2-7; D is perhaps TRBD1 (6 bases). The V gene's germline CDR1 is LNHDA and CDR2 SQIVND (reference sequence). The CDR3 has 13 amino acids. V shed 6 bases and J shed 5 bases, with 14 bases lying between them. CDR3 DNA sequence: TGTGCCAGTAGACAGGGAATCCGGGACGAGCAGTACTTC. This gives the protein CASRQGIRDEQYF.

The chain joins TRBV12-3 or TRBV12-4 to TRBJ1-5; D call uncertain. The CDR3 covers 12 residues. Trimming cost V 7 bases and J 5 bases, with 9 bases left between them. The CDR3 DNA follows: TGTGCCAGCACCCTCGAGGATCAGCCCCAGCATTTT. Translating gives CASTLEDQPQHF.